These T cell receptor beta chains were read from a single sample in a study of human T cells and chemical hapten exposure. MiXCR was run by TCRdb on the RACE reads, yielding one entry per CDR3 protein. Of about 270,000 distinct CDR3 sequences listed, almost 8% are singletons. Here the sequenced sample was whole blood, taken in connection with sensitization to the hapten diphenylcyclopropenone (DPC). The receptor source for this set is a man aged 18 to 30 with alopecia areata. Some clones in this sample may be carry-over from other donors' samples. CDR3s include the opening cysteine and the closing phenylalanine or tryptophan. A D gene is named only where the DNA matches it firmly. Expanded clones are given a class, and other clones once, few, many or no size at all.

abundance	d_gene	v_gene	j_gene	CDR3aa	CDR3nt
few	NA	TRBV4-3	TRBJ1-2	CASSQDYAENYGYTF	TGCGCCAGCAGCCAAGACTATGCGGAAAACTATGGCTACACCTTC
many	NA	TRBV29-1	TRBJ2-1	CSVEPPRGILNEQFF	TGCAGCGTTGAGCCCCCCCGGGGAATCCTCAATGAGCAGTTCTTC
NA	NA	TRBV7-2	TRBJ1-2	CASSLIPTNYGYTF	TGTGCCAGCAGCTTAATCCCAACTAACTATGGCTACACCTTC
few	NA	TRBV4-2	TRBJ2-2	CASSQDSGGELFF	TGTGCCAGCAGCCAGGACAGCGGAGGGGAGCTGTTTTTT
few	TRBD1	TRBV5-5	TRBJ2-1	CASSSDRVISLNEQFF	TGTGCCAGCAGCTCGGACAGGGTTATCTCCCTCAATGAGCAGTTCTTC
NA	TRBD2	TRBV20-1	TRBJ2-7	CSARDSGLAGNYEQYF	TGCAGTGCTAGAGACTCGGGACTAGCGGGGAACTACGAGCAGTACTTC
NA	NA	TRBV12-3/TRBV12-4	TRBJ1-1	CASSFTAGTEAFF	TGTGCCAGCAGTTTTACAGCAGGTACTGAAGCTTTCTTT
NA	NA	TRBV7-8	TRBJ1-4	CASTTRTRNEKLFF	TGTGCCAGCACCACTCGGACAAGAAATGAAAAACTGTTTTTT
few	TRBD1	TRBV25-1	TRBJ1-6	CASRPGQHYNSPLHF	TGTGCCAGCAGGCCGGGACAGCATTATAATTCACCCCTCCACTTT
many	NA	TRBV6-5	TRBJ2-3	CASSVQVPVEDTQYF	TGTGCCAGCAGTGTACAGGTTCCCGTCGAAGATACGCAGTATTTT